The clone carrying this T cell receptor (beta chain) was seen a few times. Its antigen is currently unknown. This sample was taken from a study of identical twins. The study's findings and limits: Analyses of zero insertions could, in part, be confounded by invariant MAIT and iNKT cells.

TCRdb re-derived calls from the 5' RACE reads in MiXCR, one entry per CDR3 protein. Here the sample spans 450,000 or so distinct CDR3 sequences, approximately 15% being singletons. Germline CDR1 reads LGHDT; CDR2 reads YNNKEL (reference sequence). This CDR3 region has 15 residues. V was cut by 0 bases and J by 6 bases, with 11 bases left in between. These data were also reused for a study on yellow fever vaccine responses in identical twins.

This clonotype originated in a young woman in good health. The chain links TRBV3-1 to TRBJ2-2, with a possible D match to TRBD1 (5 bases). The specimen was CD4+ T cells sorted from blood. In DNA, the CDR3 is TGTGCCAGCAGCCAAGAATTTAAGGGGCCCGGGGAGCTGTTTTTT. Translating gives CASSQEFKGPGELFF.